A single sample gave rise to the 21 T cell receptor beta chains below, sequenced in a study of shared clonotypes between healthy human individuals (dated by TCRdb to the early 2020s). Library generation was performed with the immunoSEQ multiplex PCR assay. As stored in TCRdb, this immuneACCESS dataset retains in-frame rearrangements with V and J assigned. A fraction of the clones does not appear; measured against another copy, unresolved V genes explain less than half of the discrepancy, and the remainder lacks a known reason. In all, the sample holds under 1,100,000 clones, and about 84% of those were seen once. The ten largest clonotypes hold roughly 0.65% of the sample. Sequences were obtained from memory CD4+ T cells from PBMCs. The cell subset or site label, as the study defines it: CD45RA-negative fraction. Receptors originate from a young man in good health. Some clones in this sample may be carry-over from other donors' samples.

Here the CDR3 reads CASRGWTGDGYTF. CDR3 nucleotides: TGTGCCAGCAGGGGCTGGACTGGGGATGGCTACACCTTC. V and J are TRBV7-2 and TRBJ1-2; D ambiguous. The CDR3 is made up of 13 amino acids. CDR1 and CDR2 (germline): SGHTA, FQGNSA. The germline V and J ends were trimmed by 6 bases and 6 bases, with 14 bases remaining between them.

The CDR3 DNA sequence: TGTGCCAGCAAGGACAGGGGCACTGAAGCTTTCTTT. Protein: CASKDRGTEAFF. This sequence joins TRBV27 and TRBJ1-1; 9 nucleotides align to TRBD1. Germline assignment: CDR1 MNHEY and CDR2 SMNVEV (reference sequence). V dropped 7 bases and J dropped 4; count of bases not matched to a gene: 1. This CDR3 contains 12 residues.

The V gene is TRBV18, the J gene TRBJ2-1, with TRBD2 matching over 7 bases. V lost 6 bases to trimming and J lost 4 bases; unmatched junction nucleotides: 12. CDR1 is KGHSH, CDR2 LQKENI, per germline. The CDR3 is 16 residues long. CDR3 sequence reads: CASSPGAASGYNEQFF. In DNA, the CDR3 is TGTGCCAGCTCCCCGGGTGCGGCTAGCGGTTACAATGAGCAGTTCTTC.

The count of this clone is one. The chain carries TRBV7-2 and TRBJ2-1, with 7 bases lining up with TRBD2. CDR1 is SGHTA and CDR2 is FQGNSA in the germline V gene. The CDR3 totals 17 residues. With 5 bases clipped from V and 5 bases from J, the junction kept 15 bases outside the gene matches. The CDR3 region has the DNA TGTGCCAGCAGCCCATACCAACTAGCGAGGGGCAACAATGAGCAGTTCTTC. As protein: CASSPYQLARGNNEQFF.

This chain links TRBV19 with TRBJ2-1; 9 nucleotides align to TRBD2. The CDR3 totals 15 residues. J was trimmed by 7 bases and V by 6 bases; bases with no gene match: 10. Looked up from germline, CDR1 is LNHDA and CDR2 is SQIVND (reference sequence). The CDR3 nucleotides read TGTGCCAGTAGGGACGGGGCGGGAGGGTCAAATGAGCAGTTCTTC. Translating it yields CASRDGAGGSNEQFF.

This clone was seen a few times. This chain links TRBV2 with TRBJ2-5, with 10 bases aligning to TRBD1. Gene TRBJ2-7 matches the end of the DNA better, so the J call may be wrong. Germline assignment: CDR1 SNHLY and CDR2 FYNNEI. The CDR3 has 13 residues. This chain's CDR3 is CASSGDRGREQYF. The CDR3 DNA follows: TGTGCCAGCAGTGGGGACAGGGGCCGCGAGCAGTACTTC.

The genes are TRBV28 and TRBJ2-5; 7 bases fit TRBD2. Trimming removed 5 bases from V and 5 bases from J; junction bases left unmatched: 11. The CDR3 sequence is 15 residues long. CDR1 MDHEN and CDR2 SYDVKM come from the germline V gene. In nucleotides, the CDR3 is TGTGCCAGCAGTCCCAGGAGGGAGGGCCGGGAGACCCAGTACTTC. Protein: CASSPRREGRETQYF.

This clone was recorded once. This chain links TRBV15 with TRBJ2-5; D is perhaps TRBD2 (5 bases). V lost 1 base and J lost 5, with 11 bases in between. CDR1 and CDR2 from the germline V gene are LNHNV and YYDKDF (reference sequence). The CDR3 extends over 14 amino acids. CDR3 amino acids: CATSRVDSAETQYF. The CDR3 nucleotides read TGTGCCACCAGCAGAGTGGACTCTGCGGAGACCCAGTACTTC.

The V call is TRBV28, the J call TRBJ2-1, with 11 bases identical to TRBD2. J lost 2 bases, V lost 4 bases, and 4 bases had no gene match. This CDR3 is built from 16 residues. Germline V gene data show CDR1 as MDHEN and CDR2 as SYDVKM. The CDR3 region is CASSSIAGGAYNEQFF. CDR3 DNA: TGTGCCAGCAGTTCCATAGCGGGAGGGGCCTACAATGAGCAGTTCTTC.

The genes are TRBV10-3 and TRBJ2-3; D may be TRBD2 (5 bases). The CDR3 is made up of 15 amino acids. V was pared by 1 base and J by 0 bases, with 8 bases between. The germline V gene has CDR1 ENHRY and CDR2 SYGVKD. For the CDR3, the DNA is TGTGCCATCAGTGAGTACCTAGCCAGCACAGATACGCAGTATTTT. Amino acid sequence: CAISEYLASTDTQYF.

The chain couples TRBV7-8 to TRBJ2-1; no definite D call. Looked up from germline, CDR1 is SGHVS and CDR2 is FQNEAQ. V gave up 5 bases and J gave up 9 bases, with 8 bases separating them. The CDR3 runs 11 residues. CDR3 bases: TGTGCCAGCAGCGATCAAATTGAGCAGTTCTTC. Translated: CASSDQIEQFF.

V gene TRBV28 combines with J gene TRBJ2-2; a weak D match, TRBD2 (7 bases). CDR1 MDHEN and CDR2 SYDVKM come from the germline V gene. Trimming removed 11 bases at V and 5 bases at J, with 15 bases between. This CDR3 spans 13 amino acids. The CDR3, as DNA: TGTGCCCTTGGGGGGGCGAGAACCGGGGAGCTGTTTTTT. Its protein product is CALGGARTGELFF. Drawing the rest from reference TRBV28 and TRBJ2-2, the complete variable domain is DVKVTQSSRYLVKRTGEKVFLECVQDMDHENMFWYRQDPGLGLRLIYFSYDVKMKEKGDIPEGYSVSREKKERFSLILESASTNQTSMYLCALGGARTGELFFGEGSRLTVL.

The V and J genes are TRBV9 and TRBJ1-1, with D perhaps matching TRBD1 (5 bases). CDR1 and CDR2 from the germline V gene are SGDLS and YYNGEE. This CDR3 contains 16 residues. The V end lost 6 bases, the J end lost 0 bases, and 18 bases lay between the germline ends. The CDR3 protein is CASTPGEGRMNTEAFF. As DNA, the CDR3 is TGTGCCAGCACCCCGGGGGAGGGCCGAATGAACACTGAAGCTTTCTTT.

The gene calls are TRBV5-1 and TRBJ1-1, with unresolved D. The CDR3 contains 15 residues. CDR1 is SGHRS and CDR2 is YFSETQ in the germline V gene. Trimming stripped 2 bases from V and 1 base from J, with 12 bases between. CDR3 sequence: CASSLGFRPNTEAFF. The CDR3 region has the DNA TGCGCCAGCAGCTTAGGTTTTCGGCCGAACACTGAAGCTTTCTTT.

CDR3 DNA: TGTGCCAGCAGCTTACTAAGACCTAGCGCTAGGGACAATGAGCAGTTCTTC. This translates into CASSLLRPSARDNEQFF. V and J are TRBV7-9 and TRBJ2-1, with D perhaps TRBD2 (6 bases). The CDR3 loop spans 17 amino acids. V lost 2 bases and J 5 bases, leaving 19 bases between the germline ends. CDR1 is SEHNR and CDR2 is FQNEAQ in the germline V gene (reference sequence).

The chain links TRBV6-5 to TRBJ2-7, with TRBD2 matching over 9 bases. Germline V gene sequence: CDR1 MNHEY, CDR2 SVGAGI. V was pared by 6 bases and J by 0 bases, with 3 bases of the junction left unmatched. This CDR3 has 14 amino acids. CDR3 region: CASRSGGSSYEQYF. In DNA, the CDR3 is TGTGCCAGCAGGAGCGGGGGGAGCTCCTACGAGCAGTACTTC.

This chain joins TRBV28 and TRBJ1-4; D may be TRBD1 (5 bases). Germline V CDR1 and CDR2: MDHEN, SYDVKM. The V gene lost 6 bases and the J gene lost 4 bases, with 9 bases spanning the gap. CDR3 length: 13 amino acids. The CDR3 loop reads CASRRQLNEKLFF. The CDR3 bases are TGTGCCAGCAGAAGACAGCTTAATGAAAAACTGTTTTTT. Using reference TRBV28 and TRBJ1-4 for the parts outside the CDR3, the full variable domain is DVKVTQSSRYLVKRTGEKVFLECVQDMDHENMFWYRQDPGLGLRLIYFSYDVKMKEKGDIPEGYSVSREKKERFSLILESASTNQTSMYLCASRRQLNEKLFFGSGTQLSVL.

A few counts support this clone. The V and J genes are TRBV6-5 and TRBJ2-7, with TRBD1 matching over 9 bases. V lost 6 bases and J lost 3; bases outside the gene matches: 9. CDR1 is MNHEY, CDR2 SVGAGI, per germline. This CDR3 contains 15 residues. The CDR3 loop reads CASRNPGQGVYEQYF. The CDR3 DNA sequence: TGTGCCAGCAGGAATCCGGGACAGGGCGTCTACGAGCAGTACTTC.

The chain uses TRBV7-2 and TRBJ2-1; no definite D call. Germline V lookup: CDR1 SGHTA, CDR2 FQGNSA. The CDR3 totals 14 residues. Deletions cut 0 bases from V and 8 bases from J, with 11 bases between. The CDR3 DNA follows: TGTGCCAGCAGCTTAGCCGGGCTTTCCGATGAGCAGTTCTTC. It translates to CASSLAGLSDEQFF.

V is TRBV6-1 and J is TRBJ2-2; D not resolved. Germline CDR1 is MNHNS and CDR2 is SASEGT. This CDR3 comprises 13 residues. V dropped 3 bases and J dropped 6 bases, with 8 bases sitting between them. CDR3 in amino acids: CASSDGWAGELFF. CDR3 coding DNA: TGTGCCAGCAGTGATGGGTGGGCCGGGGAGCTGTTTTTT.

The V call is TRBV28, the J call TRBJ2-7; 8 nucleotides align to TRBD2. The CDR3 is 11 residues long. The J segment lost 6 bases and the V segment lost 9 bases, leaving 4 bases of the junction unmatched. Germline V lookup: CDR1 MDHEN, CDR2 SYDVKM. The CDR3 spells CASGLALEQYF. The CDR3 region has the DNA TGTGCCAGTGGACTAGCCCTCGAGCAGTACTTC.